These T cell receptor beta chains were read from a single sample in a study of regulatory T cells in long-lasting Graves disease. One entry per CDR3 protein results from TCRdb running MiXCR on the multiplex PCR reads. The sample has around 480,000 distinct CDR3 sequences, around 16% seen once. These data also featured in a second study, about T cells in Graves' hyperthyroidism and ophthalmopathy.

Material: peripheral blood mononuclear cells (PBMCs), obtained at new diagnosis, from a patient treated with antithyroid drugs. The source is a man aged 40-50 years with Graves disease. Both conserved end residues are part of each CDR3. D genes are given only for firm matches. Clone sizes are given selectively: once, few, many, or a class where the clone is expanded.

cdr3_nt: TGCAGTGCTAGAGAGACGGCGAACACTGAAGCTTTCTTT
cdr3_aa: CSARETANTEAFF
clone_size: few
v_call: TRBV20-1
j_call: TRBJ1-1
d_call: .
cdr3_length: 13

cdr3_nt: TGTGCCAGCAATCAGGAGAACGGGAAACTGTTTTTT
cdr3_aa: CASNQENGKLFF
clone_size: few
v_call: TRBV6-1
j_call: TRBJ1-4
d_call: .
cdr3_length: 12

cdr3_nt: TGCGCCAGCAGCACAGGCCGTAGAGATACGCAGTATTTT
cdr3_aa: CASSTGRRDTQYF
clone_size: .
v_call: TRBV5-1
j_call: TRBJ2-3
d_call: .
cdr3_length: 13

cdr3_nt: TGTGCCAGCAGTGACAGACAATATTCACCCCTCCACTTT
cdr3_aa: CASSDRQYSPLHF
clone_size: .
v_call: TRBV7-9
j_call: TRBJ1-6
d_call: .
cdr3_length: 13

cdr3_nt: TGCAGTGCTAGAGCGCCGGGGGGCACGCAGCCCCAGCATTTT
cdr3_aa: CSARAPGGTQPQHF
clone_size: many
v_call: TRBV20-1
j_call: TRBJ1-5
d_call: .
cdr3_length: 14

cdr3_nt: TGTGCCAGTACCAAAGGGGGGAGCAATCAGCCCCAGCATTTT
cdr3_aa: CASTKGGSNQPQHF
clone_size: .
v_call: TRBV2
j_call: TRBJ1-5
d_call: .
cdr3_length: 14

cdr3_nt: TGTGCCAGCAGAATTACAGGGGCCGGCTACACCTTC
cdr3_aa: CASRITGAGYTF
clone_size: many
v_call: TRBV6-1
j_call: TRBJ1-2
d_call: TRBD1
cdr3_length: 12

cdr3_nt: TGTGCCAGCAGCAGACAGGGGGAGGCCCAGTACTTC
cdr3_aa: CASSRQGEAQYF
clone_size: .
v_call: TRBV27
j_call: TRBJ2-5
d_call: TRBD1
cdr3_length: 12

cdr3_nt: TGTGCCAGCAGACTAGCGGGAGCAAGGGAGACCCAGTACTTC
cdr3_aa: CASRLAGARETQYF
clone_size: .
v_call: TRBV28
j_call: TRBJ2-5
d_call: TRBD2
cdr3_length: 14

cdr3_nt: TGTGCCTGGAGTGTATTTCGATCCTACGAGCAGTACTTC
cdr3_aa: CAWSVFRSYEQYF
clone_size: many
v_call: TRBV30
j_call: TRBJ2-7
d_call: .
cdr3_length: 13

cdr3_nt: TGCGCCAGCAGCCCCCAATACAGGGAGACTGAAGCTTTCTTT
cdr3_aa: CASSPQYRETEAFF
clone_size: .
v_call: TRBV5-1
j_call: TRBJ1-1
d_call: .
cdr3_length: 14

cdr3_nt: TGCGCCAGCAGCCCCGCAGGGGGTAGGTCCTACGAGCAGTACTTC
cdr3_aa: CASSPAGGRSYEQYF
clone_size: .
v_call: TRBV5-1
j_call: TRBJ2-7
d_call: TRBD1
cdr3_length: 15

cdr3_nt: TGTGCCAGCAGTTTAGGGGTTGAGCAGTTCTTC
cdr3_aa: CASSLGVEQFF
clone_size: few
v_call: TRBV6-5
j_call: TRBJ2-1
d_call: .
cdr3_length: 11

cdr3_nt: TGTGCCAGCAGTCTTGCCCAGGGGGCAGGAGATTTAAATGAGCAGTTCTTC
cdr3_aa: CASSLAQGAGDLNEQFF
clone_size: many
v_call: TRBV6-1
j_call: TRBJ2-1
d_call: TRBD1
cdr3_length: 17

cdr3_nt: TGCAGTGCTACGCGACTGGAGAGCTCCTACAATGAGCAGTTCTTC
cdr3_aa: CSATRLESSYNEQFF
clone_size: .
v_call: TRBV20-1
j_call: TRBJ2-1
d_call: .
cdr3_length: 15

cdr3_nt: TGTGCCAGCAGGACAGGGTCGCGCACCGGGGAGCTGTTTTTT
cdr3_aa: CASRTGSRTGELFF
clone_size: .
v_call: TRBV7-9
j_call: TRBJ2-2
d_call: TRBD1
cdr3_length: 14

cdr3_nt: TGTGCCAGCAGTTTAGATCAGGGTGGGGAGCAGTACTTC
cdr3_aa: CASSLDQGGEQYF
clone_size: many
v_call: TRBV28
j_call: TRBJ2-7
d_call: .
cdr3_length: 13

cdr3_nt: TGTGCCAGCAGCTTAGGATCCGGTGGGGCCAACGTCCTGACTTTC
cdr3_aa: CASSLGSGGANVLTF
clone_size: many
v_call: TRBV11-2
j_call: TRBJ2-6
d_call: .
cdr3_length: 15

cdr3_nt: TGTGCCATCGGTCCCGCGGCAGATACGCAGTATTTT
cdr3_aa: CAIGPAADTQYF
clone_size: few
v_call: TRBV10-3
j_call: TRBJ2-3
d_call: .
cdr3_length: 12

cdr3_nt: TGTGCCAGCAGTTTGACTTCCCGGTGGGCTGAAGCTTTCTTT
cdr3_aa: CASSLTSRWAEAFF
clone_size: many
v_call: TRBV27
j_call: TRBJ1-1
d_call: .
cdr3_length: 14

cdr3_nt: TGTGCCAGCAGCGCATTCACTAGCGGGAGGGCCTCCTACGAGCAGTACTTC
cdr3_aa: CASSAFTSGRASYEQYF
clone_size: .
v_call: TRBV5-6
j_call: TRBJ2-7
d_call: TRBD2
cdr3_length: 17

cdr3_nt: TGTGCCAGCAGCTTTGGGGGACTAGCGGGAGCCGGGGACGGTGAGCAGTTCTTC
cdr3_aa: CASSFGGLAGAGDGEQFF
clone_size: many
v_call: TRBV5-5
j_call: TRBJ2-1
d_call: TRBD2
cdr3_length: 18

cdr3_nt: TGTGCCAGCAGTTTGGAGGCCCGGGCCCAAGAGACCCAGTACTTC
cdr3_aa: CASSLEARAQETQYF
clone_size: once
v_call: TRBV28
j_call: TRBJ2-5
d_call: .
cdr3_length: 15

cdr3_nt: TGTGCCAGCAGTACCCTCACGGAGACCCAGTACTTC
cdr3_aa: CASSTLTETQYF
clone_size: many
v_call: TRBV7-9
j_call: TRBJ2-5
d_call: .
cdr3_length: 12

cdr3_nt: TGCAGTGCTAGAGAAAAGCTAGCGGGAGTTGGAGATACGCAGTATTTT
cdr3_aa: CSAREKLAGVGDTQYF
clone_size: many
v_call: TRBV20-1
j_call: TRBJ2-3
d_call: TRBD2
cdr3_length: 16

cdr3_nt: TGCGCCAGCAGCTTGGGTCAGGGGGCGGTCAATGAGCAGTTCTTC
cdr3_aa: CASSLGQGAVNEQFF
clone_size: many
v_call: TRBV5-1
j_call: TRBJ2-1
d_call: TRBD1
cdr3_length: 15

cdr3_nt: TGTGCCATCAGTTCCGGACAGGGAGAGACCCAGTACTTC
cdr3_aa: CAISSGQGETQYF
clone_size: few
v_call: TRBV10-3
j_call: TRBJ2-5
d_call: TRBD1
cdr3_length: 13

cdr3_nt: TGTGCCAGCAGTTCTCCGGGAAACTCCTACGAGCAGTACTTC
cdr3_aa: CASSSPGNSYEQYF
clone_size: many
v_call: TRBV28
j_call: TRBJ2-7
d_call: .
cdr3_length: 14

cdr3_nt: TGTGCCAGCGGAGGGCCGGGACAGGGAAACACCGGGGAGCTGTTTTTT
cdr3_aa: CASGGPGQGNTGELFF
clone_size: many
v_call: TRBV28
j_call: TRBJ2-2
d_call: TRBD1
cdr3_length: 16

cdr3_nt: TGTGCCAGCAGTTTCTCTGACAGTTTAGATCAGCCCCAGCATTTT
cdr3_aa: CASSFSDSLDQPQHF
clone_size: few
v_call: TRBV28
j_call: TRBJ1-5
d_call: .
cdr3_length: 15

cdr3_nt: TGTGCCTGGAGCCTCACACCCAGGGATGAGCAGTTCTTC
cdr3_aa: CAWSLTPRDEQFF
clone_size: many
v_call: TRBV30
j_call: TRBJ2-1
d_call: .
cdr3_length: 13

cdr3_nt: TGCAGTGCTAGAGATCCTGGGACAGCATCCTACGAGCAGTACTTC
cdr3_aa: CSARDPGTASYEQYF
clone_size: many
v_call: TRBV20-1
j_call: TRBJ2-7
d_call: TRBD1
cdr3_length: 15

cdr3_nt: TGTGCCAGCAAGAGACTAGCGGAGGCCCCATACAATGAGCAGTTCTTC
cdr3_aa: CASKRLAEAPYNEQFF
clone_size: few
v_call: TRBV9
j_call: TRBJ2-1
d_call: TRBD2
cdr3_length: 16

cdr3_nt: TGTGCTAGCAGCTTAGCGGGAGCAGGTGAGCAGTTCTTC
cdr3_aa: CASSLAGAGEQFF
clone_size: many
v_call: TRBV7-7
j_call: TRBJ2-1
d_call: TRBD2
cdr3_length: 13

cdr3_nt: TGTGCCAGCAGCCAAGATCTAGTGGTTGAGCAGTTCTTC
cdr3_aa: CASSQDLVVEQFF
clone_size: many
v_call: TRBV3-1
j_call: TRBJ2-1
d_call: .
cdr3_length: 13

cdr3_nt: TGTGCCAGCAGTAAACGTTCTAGCGGGAGGGGCACAGATACGCAGTATTTT
cdr3_aa: CASSKRSSGRGTDTQYF
clone_size: many
v_call: TRBV6-1
j_call: TRBJ2-3
d_call: TRBD2
cdr3_length: 17

cdr3_nt: TGTGCCAGCAGCCCCGGACTAGCGGTTAACAATGAGCAGTTCTTC
cdr3_aa: CASSPGLAVNNEQFF
clone_size: .
v_call: TRBV5-5
j_call: TRBJ2-1
d_call: TRBD2
cdr3_length: 15

cdr3_nt: TGTGCCAGCAGCCAAGATAACCCTTTCACTGAAGCTTTCTTT
cdr3_aa: CASSQDNPFTEAFF
clone_size: many
v_call: TRBV3-1
j_call: TRBJ1-1
d_call: .
cdr3_length: 14

cdr3_nt: TGTGCCAGTTGCAGGGCCTCCTACGAGCAGTACTTC
cdr3_aa: CASCRASYEQYF
clone_size: .
v_call: TRBV19
j_call: TRBJ2-7
d_call: .
cdr3_length: 12

cdr3_nt: TGTGCCAGCAGCCAAGGCGGGAGCGACACCGGGGAGCTGTTTTTT
cdr3_aa: CASSQGGSDTGELFF
clone_size: few
v_call: TRBV3-1
j_call: TRBJ2-2
d_call: TRBD2
cdr3_length: 15

cdr3_nt: TGTGCCAGCAGCTTAAGTTTCACTGAAGCTTTCTTT
cdr3_aa: CASSLSFTEAFF
clone_size: many
v_call: TRBV7-2
j_call: TRBJ1-1
d_call: .
cdr3_length: 12

cdr3_nt: TGTGCCAGCAGGAGTCAGGTGAACACTGAAGCTTTCTTT
cdr3_aa: CASRSQVNTEAFF
clone_size: many
v_call: TRBV2
j_call: TRBJ1-1
d_call: .
cdr3_length: 13

cdr3_nt: TGTGCCAGCAGCCCTATGTGGAACTCTGGGGCCAACGTCCTGACTTTC
cdr3_aa: CASSPMWNSGANVLTF
clone_size: many
v_call: TRBV28
j_call: TRBJ2-6
d_call: .
cdr3_length: 16

cdr3_nt: TGCAGCGTTCTCGGACTAGCGGGAGGGGAATCCTACAATGAGCAGTTCTTC
cdr3_aa: CSVLGLAGGESYNEQFF
clone_size: many
v_call: TRBV29-1
j_call: TRBJ2-1
d_call: TRBD2
cdr3_length: 17

cdr3_nt: TGTGCCAGCAGTCCGCGACAGGGTTACATGAACACTGAAGCTTTCTTT
cdr3_aa: CASSPRQGYMNTEAFF
clone_size: many
v_call: TRBV6-1
j_call: TRBJ1-1
d_call: TRBD1
cdr3_length: 16

cdr3_nt: TGTGCCAGCAGCCCGGGGGAACACAGCAATCAGCCCCAGCATTTT
cdr3_aa: CASSPGEHSNQPQHF
clone_size: .
v_call: TRBV5-5
j_call: TRBJ1-5
d_call: .
cdr3_length: 15

cdr3_nt: TGTGCCAGCAGCGCAGAGCGGGGGCCCAATCAGCCCCAGCATTTT
cdr3_aa: CASSAERGPNQPQHF
clone_size: few
v_call: TRBV7-9
j_call: TRBJ1-5
d_call: .
cdr3_length: 15

cdr3_nt: TGTGCCAGCGGGGGGGGACTAGCGACAGATACGCAGTATTTT
cdr3_aa: CASGGGLATDTQYF
clone_size: .
v_call: TRBV6-1
j_call: TRBJ2-3
d_call: TRBD2
cdr3_length: 14

cdr3_nt: TGTGCCAGCAGCTTGGGCATCAATTCACCCCTCCACTTT
cdr3_aa: CASSLGINSPLHF
clone_size: .
v_call: TRBV5-6
j_call: TRBJ1-6
d_call: .
cdr3_length: 13

cdr3_nt: TGTGCCAGCAGTCCCCCCGGGACCGGGATGTGGGAGCAGTACTTC
cdr3_aa: CASSPPGTGMWEQYF
clone_size: many
v_call: TRBV27
j_call: TRBJ2-7
d_call: .
cdr3_length: 15

cdr3_nt: TGTGCTAGTGGTTTAGTTTCGTTCGAGGGGCCAGGCGAGCAGTACTTC
cdr3_aa: CASGLVSFEGPGEQYF
clone_size: few
v_call: TRBV12-5
j_call: TRBJ2-7
d_call: .
cdr3_length: 16

cdr3_nt: TGTGCCAGCAGTGAAGCGGAGACAGGATTCTACGAGCAGTACTTC
cdr3_aa: CASSEAETGFYEQYF
clone_size: many
v_call: TRBV2
j_call: TRBJ2-7
d_call: .
cdr3_length: 15